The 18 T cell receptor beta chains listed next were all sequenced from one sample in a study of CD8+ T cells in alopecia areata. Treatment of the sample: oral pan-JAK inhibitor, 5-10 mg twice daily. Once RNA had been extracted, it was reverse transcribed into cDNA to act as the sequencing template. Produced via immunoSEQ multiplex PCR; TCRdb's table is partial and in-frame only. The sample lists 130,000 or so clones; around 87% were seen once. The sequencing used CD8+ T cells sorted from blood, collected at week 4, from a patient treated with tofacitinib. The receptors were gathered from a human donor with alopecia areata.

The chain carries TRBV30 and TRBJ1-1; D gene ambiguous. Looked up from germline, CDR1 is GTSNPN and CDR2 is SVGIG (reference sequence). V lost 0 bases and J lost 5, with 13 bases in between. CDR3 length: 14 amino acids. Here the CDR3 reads CAWSVPETKTEAFF. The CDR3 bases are TGTGCCTGGAGTGTACCTGAGACCAAGACTGAAGCTTTCTTT.

CDR3 nucleotides: TGTGCCAGCAGCTGTCCGGGACTCTCTAACCACAATGAGCAGTTCTTC. It codes for CASSCPGLSNHNEQFF. The chain is built from TRBV5-7 and TRBJ2-1; D perhaps matches TRBD2 (6 bases). TRBV5-7 is given ORF status, its function remaining uncertain. The CDR3 runs 16 residues. The V and J ends lost 3 bases and 5 bases respectively, with 18 bases between them.

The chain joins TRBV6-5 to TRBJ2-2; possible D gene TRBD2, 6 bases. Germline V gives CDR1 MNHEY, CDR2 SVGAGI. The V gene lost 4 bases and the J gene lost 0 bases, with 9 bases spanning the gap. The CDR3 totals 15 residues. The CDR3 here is CASSSLASNTGELFF. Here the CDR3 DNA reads TGTGCCAGCAGTTCTCTAGCGTCGAACACCGGGGAGCTGTTTTTT.

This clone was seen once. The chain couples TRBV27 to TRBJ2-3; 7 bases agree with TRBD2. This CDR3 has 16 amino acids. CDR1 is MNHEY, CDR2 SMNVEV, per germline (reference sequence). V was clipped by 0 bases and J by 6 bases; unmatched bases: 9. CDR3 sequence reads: CASSLSGLGYGDTQYF. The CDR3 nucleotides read TGTGCCAGCAGTTTATCCGGACTAGGTTACGGCGATACGCAGTATTTT.

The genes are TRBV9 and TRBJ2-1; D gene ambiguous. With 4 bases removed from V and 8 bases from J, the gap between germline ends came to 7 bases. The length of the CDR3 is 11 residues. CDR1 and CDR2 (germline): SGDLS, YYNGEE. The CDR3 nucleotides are TGTGCCAGCAGCCCAAGCTATGAGCAGTTCTTC. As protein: CASSPSYEQFF.

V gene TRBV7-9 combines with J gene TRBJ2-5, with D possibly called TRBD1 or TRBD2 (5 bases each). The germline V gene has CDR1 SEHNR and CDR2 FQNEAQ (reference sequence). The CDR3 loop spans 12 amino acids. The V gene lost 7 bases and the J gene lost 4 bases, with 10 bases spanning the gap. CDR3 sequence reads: CASIRGGETQYF. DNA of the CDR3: TGTGCCAGCATCCGTGGGGGAGAGACCCAGTACTTC.

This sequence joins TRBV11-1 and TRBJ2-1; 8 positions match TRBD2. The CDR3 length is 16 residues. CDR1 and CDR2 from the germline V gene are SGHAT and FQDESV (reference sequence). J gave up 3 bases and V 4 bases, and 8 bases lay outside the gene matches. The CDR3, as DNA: TGTGCCAGCAGCTCCGCGGGGGGCAACTACTACAATGAGCAGTTCTTC. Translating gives CASSSAGGNYYNEQFF. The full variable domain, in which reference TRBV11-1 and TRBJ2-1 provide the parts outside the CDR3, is EAEVAQSPRYKITEKSQAVAFWCDPISGHATLYWYRQILGQGPELLVQFQDESVVDDSQLPKDRFSAERLKGVDSTLKIQPAELGDSAMYLCASSSAGGNYYNEQFFGPGTRLTVL.

Here the CDR3 reads CASSSPWLAGADTQYF. DNA for the CDR3: TGTGCCAGCAGTTCCCCGTGGCTAGCGGGTGCAGATACGCAGTATTTT. This chain connects TRBV27 to TRBJ2-3, with 8 bases aligning to TRBD2. Trimming removed 4 bases from V and 4 bases from J; junction bases left unmatched: 10. The germline V gene encodes CDR1 MNHEY and CDR2 SMNVEV (reference sequence). The CDR3 has 16 residues.

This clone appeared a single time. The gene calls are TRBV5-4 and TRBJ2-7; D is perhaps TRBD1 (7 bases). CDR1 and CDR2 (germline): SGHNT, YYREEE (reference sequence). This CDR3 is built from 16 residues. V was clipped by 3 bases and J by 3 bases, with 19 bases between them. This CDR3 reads CASSSGIGQGGYEQYF. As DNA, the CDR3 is TGTGCCAGCAGCTCCGGTATCGGGCAGGGGGGCTACGAGCAGTACTTC.

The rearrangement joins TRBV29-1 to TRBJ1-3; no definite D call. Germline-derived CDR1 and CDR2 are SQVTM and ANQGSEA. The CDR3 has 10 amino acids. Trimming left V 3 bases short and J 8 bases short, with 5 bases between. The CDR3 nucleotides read TGCAGCGTTGAGGTGGACACCATATATTTT. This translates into CSVEVDTIYF.

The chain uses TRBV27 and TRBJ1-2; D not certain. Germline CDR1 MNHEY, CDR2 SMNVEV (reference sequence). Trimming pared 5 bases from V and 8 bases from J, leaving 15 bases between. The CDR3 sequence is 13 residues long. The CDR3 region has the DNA TGTGCCAGCAGTCCCATCCCGCCTGACGGCTACACCTTC. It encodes CASSPIPPDGYTF.

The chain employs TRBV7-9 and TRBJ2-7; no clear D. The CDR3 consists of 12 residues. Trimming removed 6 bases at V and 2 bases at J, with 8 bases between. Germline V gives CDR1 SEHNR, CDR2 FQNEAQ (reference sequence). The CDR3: CASSPSPYEQYF. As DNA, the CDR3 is TGTGCCAGCAGTCCCTCTCCCTACGAGCAGTACTTC.

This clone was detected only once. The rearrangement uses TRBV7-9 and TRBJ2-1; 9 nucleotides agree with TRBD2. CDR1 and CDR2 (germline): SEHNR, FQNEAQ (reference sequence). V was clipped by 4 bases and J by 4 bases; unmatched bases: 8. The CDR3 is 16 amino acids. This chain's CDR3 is CASSSLLAGAYNEQFF. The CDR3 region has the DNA TGTGCCAGCAGCTCGTTATTAGCGGGAGCTTACAATGAGCAGTTCTTC.

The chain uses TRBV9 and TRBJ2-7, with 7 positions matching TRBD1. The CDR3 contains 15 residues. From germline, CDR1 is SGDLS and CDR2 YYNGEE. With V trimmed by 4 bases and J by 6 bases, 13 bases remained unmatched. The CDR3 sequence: CASSPRTGPGGEQYF. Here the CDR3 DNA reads TGTGCCAGCAGCCCTAGGACAGGCCCCGGAGGCGAGCAGTACTTC. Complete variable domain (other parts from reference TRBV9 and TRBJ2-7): DSGVTQTPKHLITATGQRVTLRCSPRSGDLSVYWYQQSLDQGLQFLIQYYNGEERAKGNILERFSAQQFPDLHSELNLSSLELGDSALYFCASSPRTGPGGEQYFGPGTRLTVT.

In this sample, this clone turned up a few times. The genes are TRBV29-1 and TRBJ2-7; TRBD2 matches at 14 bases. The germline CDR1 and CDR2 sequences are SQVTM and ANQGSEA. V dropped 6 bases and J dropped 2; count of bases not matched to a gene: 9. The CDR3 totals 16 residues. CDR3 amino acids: CSVTGTSGSGPYEQYF. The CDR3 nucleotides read TGCAGCGTGACCGGGACTAGCGGGAGTGGCCCCTACGAGCAGTACTTC.

CDR3 in amino acids: CASSLETSTVGDTQYF. CDR3 bases: TGCGCCAGCAGCTTGGAAACGTCGACAGTGGGAGATACGCAGTATTTT. V usage is TRBV5-1 and J usage is TRBJ2-3; a weak D match, TRBD1 (5 bases). V shed 0 bases and J shed 5 bases, with 16 bases lying between them. The CDR3 is 16 residues long. Germline CDR1 reads SGHRS; CDR2 reads YFSETQ.

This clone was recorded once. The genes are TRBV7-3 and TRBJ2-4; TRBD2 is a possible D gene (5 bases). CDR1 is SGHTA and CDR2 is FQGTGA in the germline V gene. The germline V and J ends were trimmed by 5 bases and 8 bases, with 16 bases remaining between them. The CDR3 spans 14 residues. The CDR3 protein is CASSAYGVGDIQYF. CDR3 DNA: TGTGCCAGCAGCGCTTACGGGGTGGGCGACATTCAGTACTTC.

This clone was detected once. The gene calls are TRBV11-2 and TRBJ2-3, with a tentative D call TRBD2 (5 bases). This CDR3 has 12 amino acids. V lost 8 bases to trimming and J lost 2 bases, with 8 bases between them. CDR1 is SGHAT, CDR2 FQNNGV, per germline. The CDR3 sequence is CASGSDTDTQYF. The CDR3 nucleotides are TGTGCCAGCGGTAGCGACACAGATACGCAGTATTTT.